These T cell receptor beta chains were read from a single sample in a study of blood T cells in healthy people across ages. MiXCR, applied by TCRdb to the 5' RACE reads, yields one record per CDR3 protein. This sample has about 730,000 distinct CDR3 sequences, with approximately 43% found just once. Sequencing was carried out using blood. These receptors all come from a woman aged 55 to 70 in good health. Each CDR3 is given with its conserved first and last residue. D genes are given only for firm matches. The listing skips clone size in some rows; elsewhere it reads once, few, many or a size class.

abundance,d_gene,v_gene,j_gene,CDR3nt,CDR3aa
few,TRBD1,TRBV5-1,TRBJ2-7,TGCGCCAGCAGCTCGAGGACAGGGGACCGCTCCTACGAGCAGTACTTC,CASSSRTGDRSYEQYF
-,TRBD1,TRBV18,TRBJ2-3,TGTGCCAGCTCACCAGACCCCGGGACAGGGGCAGATACGCAGTATTTT,CASSPDPGTGADTQYF
-,-,TRBV29-1,TRBJ1-2,TGCAGCGCCGGGACGAGAGACGGCTACACCTTC,CSAGTRDGYTF
-,-,TRBV10-2,TRBJ2-3,TGCGCTAGCACCCTCAGTGGGGCAGATACGCAGTATTTT,CASTLSGADTQYF
-,-,TRBV4-2,TRBJ2-7,TGTGCCAGCAGCCAAGATTTCCTTAATGAGCAGTACTTC,CASSQDFLNEQYF
-,TRBD1,TRBV2,TRBJ2-5,TGTGCCAGCAAGGGGGACAGGAACAATGAGCAGTACTTC,CASKGDRNNEQYF
-,TRBD1,TRBV30,TRBJ2-7,TGTGCCTGGAGAGGACAGGGGCTCCCATACGAGCAGTACTTC,CAWRGQGLPYEQYF
many,-,TRBV6-6,TRBJ2-1,TGTGCCAGCAACGAAGGGCCCCCCTACAATGAGCAGTTCTTC,CASNEGPPYNEQFF
-,-,TRBV6-2/TRBV6-3,TRBJ1-6,TGTGCCAGCAGACCCGACCTAGGGAATTCACCCCTCCACTTT,CASRPDLGNSPLHF
-,TRBD1,TRBV5-4,TRBJ2-7,TGTGCCGCCCGGACAGGGGGCGGAGACTACGAGCAGTACTTC,CAARTGGGDYEQYF
many,-,TRBV6-2/TRBV6-3,TRBJ2-7,TGTGCCAGCACCGAGTTTCCCTACGAGCAGTACTTC,CASTEFPYEQYF
few,-,TRBV9,TRBJ2-5,TGTGCCAGCAGCCCCGGAGGCCAGGGGGGGTTGGAGACCCAGTACTTC,CASSPGGQGGLETQYF
-,-,TRBV25-1,TRBJ2-1,TGTGCCAGCAGTGCCTTGTCGGGACCCTTGGCCGAAGAGCAGTTCTTC,CASSALSGPLAEEQFF
many,TRBD1,TRBV10-3,TRBJ2-5,TGTGCCATCAGGACGGGACAGCACAATGAGCAGTACTTC,CAIRTGQHNEQYF
-,TRBD1,TRBV20-1,TRBJ1-6,TGCAGTGCCCCGGGACAGGGAAATCCACCCCTCCACTTT,CSAPGQGNPPLHF
-,TRBD2,TRBV11-2,TRBJ2-1,TGTGCCAGCAGCTTAGCCCCAGCGGGAGGTCGTGATGAGCAGTTCTTC,CASSLAPAGGRDEQFF
few,TRBD2,TRBV20-1,TRBJ2-7,TGCAGTGCTAGAGATCGGGGACTAGCGGGGGGGCCGCGTGAGCAGTACTTC,CSARDRGLAGGPREQYF
-,-,TRBV7-8,TRBJ2-5,TGTGCCAGCAGCTTAAGTACTGCAGAGACCCAGTACTTC,CASSLSTAETQYF
-,TRBD1,TRBV12-3/TRBV12-4,TRBJ2-7,TGTGCCAGCACCCAAGGCCCAGGGGGATCTACCTTCTACGAGCAGTACTTC,CASTQGPGGSTFYEQYF
-,-,TRBV29-1,TRBJ1-4,TGCAGTGTCCAAGGGCACAGGGAAGGGGGTGAAAAACTGTTTTTT,CSVQGHREGGEKLFF
-,-,TRBV6-6,TRBJ2-2,TGTGCCAGCAGTTACTCCCAGGCTTCAGGGACCGGGGAGCTGTTTTTT,CASSYSQASGTGELFF
-,-,TRBV7-9,TRBJ1-4,TGTGCCAGCAGCAAGCCAGTAGCAAATGAAAAACTGTTTTTT,CASSKPVANEKLFF
few,-,TRBV29-1,TRBJ2-3,TGCAGCGTCACGAGGCAGGGGACAGATACGCAGTATTTT,CSVTRQGTDTQYF
-,TRBD2,TRBV18,TRBJ2-3,TGTGCCAGCTCACCTTTAGGACTAGCGGGAAACGCAGATACGCAGTATTTT,CASSPLGLAGNADTQYF
-,TRBD1,TRBV29-1,TRBJ1-2,TGCAGCGTTGACCGTCTTGGGGACAGAGCCTATGGCTACACCTTC,CSVDRLGDRAYGYTF
-,TRBD1,TRBV6-5,TRBJ2-7,TGTGCCAGCAGTTACGGGACAGGGGAGTCCTACGAGCAGTACTTC,CASSYGTGESYEQYF
-,-,TRBV29-1,TRBJ2-1,TGCAGCGGCCTGGGACTGAGCTCCTACAATGAGCAGTTCTTC,CSGLGLSSYNEQFF
-,-,TRBV6-5,TRBJ2-7,TGTGCCAGCAGTTACAGGCCAGGTTTGACCTACGAGCAGTACTTC,CASSYRPGLTYEQYF
-,-,TRBV20-1,TRBJ1-5,TGCGGTGCTAGAGATATGGGGACACCTAATAGCAATCAGCCCCAGCATTTT,CGARDMGTPNSNQPQHF
-,-,TRBV12-3/TRBV12-4,TRBJ1-2,TGTGCCAGCAGTGTTTCCCTCGGGTCGGGCTACACCTTC,CASSVSLGSGYTF
-,TRBD2,TRBV2,TRBJ2-7,TGTGCCAGCAGTGTCTGGGGGGGTATGTCCTACGAGCAGTACTTC,CASSVWGGMSYEQYF
few,TRBD1,TRBV10-3,TRBJ2-7,TGTGCCATCAGCACAGGGGGGAGCTCCTACGAGCAGTACTTC,CAISTGGSSYEQYF
few,TRBD1,TRBV27,TRBJ1-2,TGTGCCAGCAGTTGGACCTGGGACAGACAAGCGAACTATGGCTACACCTTC,CASSWTWDRQANYGYTF
-,TRBD1,TRBV6-6,TRBJ1-2,TGTGCCAGCAGGCCCCAGGGGGAACTTGGTGGCTACACCTTC,CASRPQGELGGYTF
-,-,TRBV20-1,TRBJ1-5,TGCAGTGCTATTACAGGGAATCAGCCCCAGCATTTT,CSAITGNQPQHF
many,-,TRBV18,TRBJ1-6,TGTGCCAGCTCACAGGGACTGGATAATTCACCCCTCCACTTT,CASSQGLDNSPLHF
many,-,TRBV11-2,TRBJ2-7,TGTGCCAGCAGTCCCACCGCCGGTTCCTACGAGCAGTACTTC,CASSPTAGSYEQYF